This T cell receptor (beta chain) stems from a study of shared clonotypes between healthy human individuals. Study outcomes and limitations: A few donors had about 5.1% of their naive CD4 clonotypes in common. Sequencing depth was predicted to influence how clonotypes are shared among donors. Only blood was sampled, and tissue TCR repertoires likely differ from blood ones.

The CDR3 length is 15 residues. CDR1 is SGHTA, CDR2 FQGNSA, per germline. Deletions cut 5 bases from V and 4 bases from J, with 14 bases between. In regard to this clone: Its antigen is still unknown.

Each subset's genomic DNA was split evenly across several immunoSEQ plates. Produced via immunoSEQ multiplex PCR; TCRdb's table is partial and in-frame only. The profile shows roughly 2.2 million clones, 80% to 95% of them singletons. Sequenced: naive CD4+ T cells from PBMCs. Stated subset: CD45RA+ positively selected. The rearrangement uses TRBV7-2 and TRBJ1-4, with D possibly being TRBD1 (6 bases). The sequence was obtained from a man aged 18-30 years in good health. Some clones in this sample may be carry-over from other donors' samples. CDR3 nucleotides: TGTGCCAGCAGCCCTTACCGGGACATTAATGAAAAACTGTTTTTT. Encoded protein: CASSPYRDINEKLFF.